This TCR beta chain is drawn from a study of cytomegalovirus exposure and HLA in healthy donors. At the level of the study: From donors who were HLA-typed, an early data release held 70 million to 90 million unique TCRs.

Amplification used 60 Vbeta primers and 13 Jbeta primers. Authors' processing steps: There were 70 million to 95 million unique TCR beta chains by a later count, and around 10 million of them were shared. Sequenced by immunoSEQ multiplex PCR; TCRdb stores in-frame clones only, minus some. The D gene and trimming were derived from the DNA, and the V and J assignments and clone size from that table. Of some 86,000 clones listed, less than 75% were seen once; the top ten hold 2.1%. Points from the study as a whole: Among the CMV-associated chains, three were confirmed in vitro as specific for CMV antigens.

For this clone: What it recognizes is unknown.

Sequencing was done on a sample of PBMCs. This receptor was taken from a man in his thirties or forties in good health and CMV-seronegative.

The CDR3: CAWSGGTGNSPLHF. DNA for the CDR3: TGTGCCTGGAGTGGGGGGACAGGGAATTCACCCCTCCACTTT. This chain links TRBV30 with TRBJ1-6, with 9 bases lining up with TRBD1. The CDR3 sequence is 14 residues long. Trimming at V came to 1 base and at J to 7 bases, leaving 2 bases not matched to a gene. Germline V gives CDR1 GTSNPN, CDR2 SVGIG (reference sequence).